A selection of T cell receptor beta chains follows, all from one sample in a study of CD8 T cell repertoires and HIV-1 epitope variants. This table comes from immunoSEQ multiplex PCR, and its TCRdb copy is limited to in-frame clones, with some not included. The data contain 1,500 to 2,000 clones, over 60% of them singletons. For these receptors, no antigen is known. Sequences were obtained from cultured CD8+ T cells derived from PBMCs. The receptors stem from a male donor with HIV. CDR3s include the opening cysteine and the closing phenylalanine or tryptophan. The order of the fields is J gene, D gene, V gene, CDR3 DNA, CDR3 protein. The D gene is left open where the match is weak.

TRBJ2-3 - TRBV10-2 TGCGCCAGCAGTGACTGGCGGAGCGCGGGCACAGATACGCAGTATTTT CASSDWRSAGTDTQYF
TRBJ1-4 TRBD1 TRBV28 TGTGCCAGCAGTTTGCCACAGGGGGCTTATAATGAAAAACTGTTTTTT CASSLPQGAYNEKLFF
TRBJ1-5 - TRBV28 TGTGCCAGCAGTTTAGAAAGTGGGATTCAGCCCCAGCATTTT CASSLESGIQPQHF
TRBJ2-1 - TRBV6-5 TGTGCCAGCAGTTCTGGGTGGGATGAGCAGTTCTTC CASSSGWDEQFF
TRBJ2-7 - TRBV4-1 TGCGCCAGCAGCCCAAATATAGGGGCCTACGAGCAGTACTTC CASSPNIGAYEQYF
TRBJ2-7 - TRBV5-1 TGCGCCAGCAGCTTGTATGCCGGGGGCTACGAGCAGTACTTC CASSLYAGGYEQYF
TRBJ2-3 TRBD2 TRBV5-1 TGCGCCAGCGGCTTAGGGGAGGGCCCTGGGGCAGATACGCAGTATTTT CASGLGEGPGADTQYF
TRBJ1-4 - TRBV6-5 TGTGCCAGCACCCATCGGGGCGCGGCTAATGAAAAACTGTTTTTT CASTHRGAANEKLFF
TRBJ2-6 - TRBV14 TGTGCCAGCAGCCAAGAAACGGGGAGATCGGCTGGGGCCAACGTCCTGACTTTC CASSQETGRSAGANVLTF
TRBJ2-5 - TRBV6-5 TGTGCCAGCAGTTACGTGGTCGGGGCGTCAGAGACCCAGTACTTC CASSYVVGASETQYF